These T cell receptor beta chains were read from a single sample in a study of cytomegalovirus exposure and HLA in healthy donors. TCRdb's copy holds only in-frame clones and misses some; the assay was immunoSEQ multiplex PCR. In the table there are about 160,000 clones, more than 65% of which are singletons. Sequencing used PBMCs. These receptors came from a man aged 45-65 years in good health and CMV-seropositive. The CDR3 runs from the conserved cysteine through the conserved F or W. The D gene is left open where the match is weak. Clone size appears in some rows only: once, few, many, or a class for an expanded clone.

j_call v_call d_call clone_size cdr3_aa cdr3_nt
TRBJ1-1 TRBV7-2 . . CASSAQGRNTEAFF TGTGCCAGCAGCGCACAGGGTAGGAACACTGAAGCTTTCTTT
TRBJ1-1 TRBV18 TRBD1 . CASSPRTGVTDEAFF TGTGCCAGCTCACCACGGACAGGGGTAACGGATGAAGCTTTCTTT
TRBJ2-1 TRBV10-3 TRBD1 . CAIRTGTSSYNEQFF TGTGCCATACGGACAGGGACGAGCTCCTACAATGAGCAGTTCTTC
TRBJ2-3 TRBV9 TRBD2 . CASSVAAGGSTDTQYF TGTGCCAGCAGCGTAGCAGCGGGGGGAAGCACAGATACGCAGTATTTT
TRBJ2-5 TRBV2 . . CASRATSSETQYF TGTGCCAGCAGAGCTACTAGTTCAGAGACCCAGTACTTC
TRBJ1-5 TRBV6-1 . . CASSAQGFNNQPQHF TGTGCCAGCAGCGCACAGGGTTTCAATAATCAGCCCCAGCATTTT
TRBJ2-5 TRBV11-2 . . CASSLDGLVGETQYF TGTGCCAGCAGCCTAGACGGACTGGTGGGGGAGACCCAGTACTTC
TRBJ1-1 TRBV2 TRBD1 . CASSTGVTNTEAFF TGTGCCAGCAGTACAGGGGTTACGAACACTGAAGCTTTCTTT
TRBJ1-1 TRBV19 TRBD1 . CASGSRDRAGTEAFF TGTGCCAGCGGATCCCGGGACAGGGCAGGCACTGAAGCTTTCTTT
TRBJ1-2 TRBV5-1 TRBD1 . CASSLGLLMTGTLYGYTF TGCGCCAGCAGCTTGGGACTCCTTATGACAGGGACTCTCTATGGCTACACCTTC
TRBJ2-1 TRBV11-3 TRBD2 . CASSLEGLAREQFF TGTGCCAGCAGCTTAGAGGGACTAGCGAGGGAGCAGTTCTTC
TRBJ2-4 TRBV10-2 . . CASRQTGSGNIQYF TGCGCCAGCAGGCAAACAGGGTCTGGGAACATTCAGTACTTC
TRBJ2-7 TRBV14 . . CASTSGQGPYEQYF TGTGCCAGCACCTCGGGGCAGGGGCCCTACGAGCAGTACTTC
TRBJ1-2 TRBV5-1 . . CASRDTGTNYGYTF TGCGCCAGCAGGGATACTGGGACAAACTATGGCTACACCTTC
TRBJ1-1 TRBV10-1 TRBD1 . CASSGQGGTEAFF TGCGCCAGCAGTGGACAGGGGGGGACTGAAGCTTTCTTT
TRBJ1-1 TRBV5-5 . . CASSLGSRSGEAFF TGTGCCAGCAGCTTGGGAAGTAGATCCGGTGAAGCTTTCTTT
TRBJ2-3 TRBV5-1 TRBD1 few CASSLTGGSTDTQYF TGCGCCAGCAGTCTGACAGGGGGTAGCACAGATACGCAGTATTTT
TRBJ2-7 TRBV5-4 TRBD2 . CASSRIAGGLTYEQYF TGTGCCAGCAGCCGAATAGCGGGGGGCCTTACCTACGAGCAGTACTTC
TRBJ2-2 TRBV7-8 . few CASSLGQFGPGELFF TGTGCCAGCAGCTTAGGACAGTTCGGTCCCGGGGAGCTGTTTTTT
TRBJ2-1 TRBV5-1 TRBD1 . CASSRRLGQDYNEQFF TGCGCCAGCAGCCGCCGTCTGGGACAGGACTACAATGAGCAGTTCTTC
TRBJ1-2 TRBV15 . . CATSRTRGPYNYGYTF TGTGCCACCAGCAGAACCAGGGGACCCTATAACTATGGCTACACCTTC
TRBJ2-1 TRBV2 . . CASLAVGSTGYNEQFF TGTGCCAGCTTAGCAGTGGGGAGTACAGGGTACAATGAGCAGTTCTTC
TRBJ2-3 TRBV18 . . CASSPVNENTQYF TGTGCCAGCTCACCCGTCAACGAGAATACGCAGTATTTT
TRBJ1-5 TRBV9 TRBD1 . CASSLTGGGQPQHF TGTGCCAGCAGCCTGACAGGGGGCGGTCAGCCCCAGCATTTT
TRBJ1-1 TRBV29-1 TRBD1 . CSVDPGQGNTEAFF TGCAGCGTTGATCCGGGACAGGGGAACACTGAAGCTTTCTTT
TRBJ2-1 TRBV5-1 . few CASSLGSGPSSYNEQFF TGCGCCAGCAGCTTGGGGAGCGGGCCAAGCTCCTACAATGAGCAGTTCTTC
TRBJ1-2 TRBV11-2 . . CASSQGRQLGYTF TGTGCCAGCAGCCAGGGGCGACAGTTGGGCTACACCTTC
TRBJ2-3 TRBV29-1 . . CSVEAGDYTQYF TGCAGCGTTGAAGCCGGGGACTATACGCAGTATTTT
TRBJ1-1 TRBV7-3 TRBD1 . CASSHGTDSNTEAFF TGTGCCAGCAGCCACGGGACAGACTCGAACACTGAAGCTTTCTTT
TRBJ2-5 TRBV6-1 TRBD1 . CASSVQLTGEETQYF TGTGCCAGCAGTGTACAATTGACAGGGGAAGAGACCCAGTACTTC
TRBJ2-7 TRBV5-4 TRBD1 . CASSLFQGVGEQYF TGTGCCAGCAGCTTGTTCCAGGGGGTGGGGGAGCAGTACTTC
TRBJ1-1 TRBV6-5 TRBD1 . CASRLEGALGNEAFF TGTGCCAGCAGGCTAGAGGGGGCTCTCGGTAATGAAGCTTTCTTT
TRBJ1-2 TRBV13 . . CASSITGFSGYTF TGTGCCAGCAGCATTACAGGGTTTTCAGGCTACACCTTC
TRBJ2-3 TRBV11-3 TRBD2 . CASSWGSGRLSDTQYF TGTGCCAGCAGCTGGGGTAGCGGGAGATTATCAGATACGCAGTATTTT
TRBJ2-5 TRBV10-1 . . CASSDPTAGETQYF TGCGCCAGCAGTGATCCGACCGCGGGAGAGACCCAGTACTTC
TRBJ1-3 TRBV5-4 TRBD1 . CASSGGQGKGNTIYF TGTGCCAGCAGCGGGGGACAGGGGAAAGGAAACACCATATATTTT
TRBJ1-1 TRBV2 TRBD1 . CASPRQGWGTEAFF TGTGCCAGCCCCAGACAGGGGTGGGGGACTGAAGCTTTCTTT
TRBJ1-5 TRBV18 TRBD1 . CASSPDRGYQPQHF TGTGCCAGCTCACCAGACAGGGGCTATCAGCCCCAGCATTTT
TRBJ1-5 TRBV19 . . CASSIFSGLIDQPQHF TGTGCCAGTAGTATTTTTTCCGGACTAATCGATCAGCCCCAGCATTTT
TRBJ1-5 TRBV7-9 . . CASSTGGGYQPQHF TGTGCCAGCAGCACCGGGGGGGGTTACCAGCCCCAGCATTTT
TRBJ2-1 TRBV15 . . CATSMGPKGGNYNEQFF TGTGCCACCAGCATGGGCCCGAAGGGGGGGAACTACAATGAGCAGTTCTTC
TRBJ2-1 TRBV14 TRBD2 . CASSQWRGERNEQFF TGTGCCAGCAGCCAATGGCGGGGGGAAAGGAATGAGCAGTTCTTC
TRBJ2-1 TRBV2 TRBD2 . CASSSKLAGGVSEQFF TGTGCCAGCAGTAGCAAACTAGCGGGAGGGGTCAGTGAGCAGTTCTTC
TRBJ2-3 TRBV7-8 TRBD2 . CASSLAGTSGTDTQYF TGTGCCAGCAGCTTAGCTGGGACTAGCGGGACAGATACGCAGTATTTT
TRBJ1-1 TRBV19 . . CASSSTRGTEAFF TGTGCCAGTAGTTCTACCAGGGGCACTGAAGCTTTCTTT
TRBJ1-2 TRBV9 TRBD1 . CASSSQGANYGYTF TGTGCCAGCAGCTCGCAGGGGGCTAACTATGGCTACACCTTC
TRBJ1-5 TRBV19 TRBD1 . CASSMGQQGDQPQHF TGTGCCAGTAGTATGGGACAGCAAGGGGATCAGCCCCAGCATTTT
TRBJ1-1 TRBV5-1 TRBD1 few CASSSGQGGTEAFF TGCGCCAGCAGTTCGGGACAGGGAGGTACTGAAGCTTTCTTT
TRBJ2-5 TRBV6-1 . . CATVPPQETQYF TGTGCCACAGTACCCCCCCAAGAGACCCAGTACTTC
TRBJ1-1 TRBV11-2 . . CASTPLGGTEAFF TGTGCCAGCACTCCTCTAGGGGGAACTGAAGCTTTCTTT
TRBJ2-4 TRBV2 . . CASRTQVAKNIQYF TGTGCCAGCAGAACACAGGTAGCCAAAAACATTCAGTACTTC
TRBJ1-4 TRBV25-1 . . CASSEDGTTTNEKLFF TGTGCCAGCAGTGAAGACGGGACAACGACTAATGAAAAACTGTTTTTT
TRBJ1-1 TRBV5-1 . . CASSPPNRAEAFF TGCGCCAGCAGCCCCCCCAACAGAGCTGAAGCTTTCTTT
TRBJ2-5 TRBV6-5 TRBD1 . CASSYWDREQETQYF TGTGCCAGCAGTTATTGGGACAGAGAACAAGAGACCCAGTACTTC
TRBJ2-5 TRBV5-6 . . CASSLGPAGEQYF TGTGCCAGCAGCTTGGGGCCCGCCGGGGAGCAGTACTTC